Listed below are T cell receptor beta chains from one sample, sequenced in a study of T cell responses to AZD1222 COVID-19 vaccine. Using immunoSEQ multiplex PCR, the repertoire was profiled, and TCRdb retains in-frame clones only, with some absent. The sample shows more than 120,000 clones, 85% to 90% of them seen only once. Sequencing was performed on peripheral blood, taken 28 days after the second AZD1222 dose. All receptors come from an adult who received the AZD1222 COVID-19 vaccine. Both conserved end residues are part of each CDR3. D genes are given only for firm matches. The size field is filled for only some rows; it gives once, few, many or a size class.

D: TRBD1
length: 16
V: TRBV7-2
J: TRBJ1-2
size: .
CDR3: CASSFVGTGKVVWYTF
DNA: TGTGCCAGCAGCTTTGTTGGGACAGGGAAAGTCGTGTGGTACACCTTC

D: .
length: 15
V: TRBV5-5
J: TRBJ1-1
size: .
CDR3: CASSFEGFSDTEAFF
DNA: TGTGCCAGCAGCTTCGAGGGGTTCTCGGACACTGAAGCTTTCTTT

D: .
length: 14
V: TRBV28
J: TRBJ1-2
size: .
CDR3: CASRPRLGSYGYTF
DNA: TGTGCCAGCAGACCCCGTTTGGGGTCCTATGGCTACACCTTC

D: .
length: 14
V: TRBV3-1/TRBV3-2
J: TRBJ2-4
size: .
CDR3: CASSSKGHKNIQCF
DNA: TGTGCCAGCAGCTCTAAGGGACACAAAAACATTCAGTGCTTC

D: .
length: 14
V: TRBV18
J: TRBJ1-6
size: .
CDR3: CASSVQREASPLHF
DNA: TGTGCCAGCTCCGTCCAGAGAGAAGCTTCACCCCTCCACTTT

D: .
length: 12
V: TRBV3-1/TRBV3-2
J: TRBJ2-5
size: .
CDR3: CASCLQLGPQYF
DNA: TGTGCCAGCTGCCTTCAATTGGGGCCTCAGTACTTC

D: .
length: 17
V: TRBV6-1
J: TRBJ1-5
size: .
CDR3: CASSDRAREVSNQPQHF
DNA: TGTGCCAGCAGTGATCGGGCCAGGGAAGTAAGCAATCAGCCCCAGCATTTT

D: TRBD2
length: 16
V: TRBV20-1
J: TRBJ2-3
size: .
CDR3: CSASSLSGGAKDTQYF
DNA: TGCAGTGCTAGTTCCCTTAGCGGGGGGGCCAAGGATACGCAGTATTTT

D: TRBD1
length: 14
V: TRBV30
J: TRBJ1-5
size: few
CDR3: CAWQTGGDGQPQHF
DNA: TGTGCCTGGCAAACAGGGGGAGACGGACAGCCCCAGCATTTT

D: TRBD1
length: 15
V: TRBV28
J: TRBJ1-4
size: .
CDR3: CASSRQGSSNEKLFF
DNA: TGTGCCAGCAGCAGACAGGGGTCCTCTAATGAAAAACTGTTTTTT

D: .
length: 14
V: TRBV9
J: TRBJ1-1
size: .
CDR3: CASSGHPGNTEAFF
DNA: TGTGCCAGCAGTGGACATCCAGGGAACACTGAAGCTTTCTTT

D: .
length: 12
V: TRBV7-2
J: TRBJ2-1
size: .
CDR3: CASSLALYEQFF
DNA: TGTGCCAGCAGCTTAGCTCTATATGAGCAGTTCTTC

D: .
length: 14
V: TRBV13
J: TRBJ2-2
size: .
CDR3: CASSFGGSTGELFF
DNA: TGTGCCAGCAGCTTTGGGGGGAGCACCGGGGAGCTGTTTTTT

D: .
length: 13
V: TRBV6-5
J: TRBJ2-1
size: once
CDR3: CASSYSWGNEQFF
DNA: TGTGCCAGCAGTTACTCGTGGGGAAATGAGCAGTTCTTC

D: TRBD2
length: 14
V: TRBV30
J: TRBJ2-3
size: .
CDR3: CAWSISGGTDTQYF
DNA: TGTGCCTGGAGTATTAGCGGGGGCACAGATACGCAGTATTTT

D: .
length: 15
V: TRBV11-2
J: TRBJ1-2
size: .
CDR3: CASSLEGGINYGYTF
DNA: TGTGCCAGCAGCTTAGAAGGCGGTATTAACTATGGCTACACCTTC

D: TRBD1
length: 16
V: TRBV19
J: TRBJ1-1
size: .
CDR3: CAGRDRDLYTNTEAFF
DNA: TGTGCCGGCCGGGACAGGGATTTGTACACGAACACTGAAGCTTTCTTT

D: TRBD2
length: 15
V: TRBV7-8
J: TRBJ2-5
size: .
CDR3: CASSLDGLAEETQYF
DNA: TGTGCCAGCAGCTTAGATGGGCTAGCGGAAGAGACCCAGTACTTC

D: .
length: 15
V: TRBV5-1
J: TRBJ2-7
size: .
CDR3: CASSVGGGDAHEQYF
DNA: TGCGCCAGCTCTGTAGGGGGAGGCGACGCCCACGAGCAGTACTTC

D: .
length: 13
V: TRBV18
J: TRBJ1-3
size: .
CDR3: CASSPNGGNTIYF
DNA: TGTGCCAGCTCACCAAACGGTGGAAACACCATATATTTT

D: .
length: 15
V: TRBV7-2
J: TRBJ1-4
size: .
CDR3: CASSLARGTNEKLFF
DNA: TGTGCCAGCAGCTTAGCGAGGGGTACTAATGAAAAACTGTTTTTT

D: TRBD2
length: 19
V: TRBV19
J: TRBJ2-1
size: .
CDR3: CASSTRSSGRVSSYNEQFF
DNA: TGTGCCAGTAGTACCCGGAGTAGCGGGAGGGTAAGCTCCTACAATGAGCAGTTCTTC

D: TRBD1
length: 16
V: TRBV28
J: TRBJ1-5
size: .
CDR3: CASSFRRDRADQPQHF
DNA: TGTGCCAGCAGTTTTCGCCGGGACAGGGCCGATCAGCCCCAGCATTTT

D: .
length: 14
V: TRBV3-1/TRBV3-2
J: TRBJ2-2
size: .
CDR3: CASTPASYTGELFF
DNA: TGTGCCAGCACCCCCGCATCGTACACCGGGGAGCTGTTTTTT

D: .
length: 16
V: TRBV19
J: TRBJ1-5
size: .
CDR3: CASSIVGSRGDQPQHF
DNA: TGTGCCAGTAGTATAGTCGGCAGCCGGGGCGATCAGCCCCAGCATTTT

D: .
length: 12
V: TRBV29-1
J: TRBJ2-2
size: .
CDR3: CSVDGSTGELFF
DNA: TGCAGCGTTGATGGGTCGACCGGGGAGCTGTTTTTT

D: TRBD2
length: 16
V: TRBV6-2/TRBV6-3
J: TRBJ2-7
size: .
CDR3: CASSYNSGSLSYEQYF
DNA: TGTGCCAGCAGTTATAATAGCGGGAGTTTAAGCTACGAGCAGTACTTC

D: .
length: 14
V: TRBV4-1
J: TRBJ2-2
size: .
CDR3: CASSQDPTFGELFF
DNA: TGCGCCAGCAGCCAAGATCCTACTTTCGGGGAGCTGTTTTTT

D: .
length: 14
V: TRBV6-6
J: TRBJ2-7
size: .
CDR3: CASSYPDNYYEQYF
DNA: TGTGCCAGCAGTTACCCGGACAACTACTACGAGCAGTACTTC

D: .
length: 14
V: TRBV5-1
J: TRBJ1-1
size: .
CDR3: CASSLGGPNAEAFF
DNA: TGCGCCAGCAGCTTGGGCGGCCCAAACGCTGAAGCTTTCTTT

D: TRBD1
length: 15
V: TRBV5-6
J: TRBJ1-2
size: once
CDR3: CASSLTGQGAYGYTF
DNA: TGTGCCAGCAGCTTGACAGGACAGGGGGCGTATGGCTACACCTTC

D: .
length: 15
V: TRBV15
J: TRBJ1-2
size: .
CDR3: CATSRDQGANYGYTF
DNA: TGTGCCACCAGCAGAGATCAGGGAGCTAACTATGGCTACACCTTC

D: .
length: 16
V: TRBV10-3
J: TRBJ1-1
size: .
CDR3: CAISEGKGGGNTEAFF
DNA: TGTGCCATCAGTGAGGGGAAGGGTGGCGGTAACACTGAAGCTTTCTTT

D: TRBD2
length: 14
V: TRBV7-2
J: TRBJ2-7
size: .
CDR3: CASSLALSGRIQYF
DNA: TGTGCCAGCAGCTTAGCGTTAAGCGGGAGGATACAGTACTTC

D: TRBD1
length: 15
V: TRBV6-2/TRBV6-3
J: TRBJ2-3
size: .
CDR3: CASSPGQGSTDTQYF
DNA: TGTGCCAGCAGTCCAGGACAGGGAAGCACAGATACGCAGTATTTT

D: TRBD1
length: 15
V: TRBV3-1/TRBV3-2
J: TRBJ1-6
size: .
CDR3: CASSQVTGAGSPLHF
DNA: TGTGCCAGCAGCCAGGTGACAGGGGCTGGCTCACCCCTCCACTTT

D: .
length: 13
V: TRBV9
J: TRBJ1-2
size: .
CDR3: CASSLGGNYGYTF
DNA: TGTGCCAGCAGCCTAGGGGGGAACTATGGCTACACCTTC

D: .
length: 13
V: TRBV2
J: TRBJ2-5
size: .
CDR3: CASRRDGQETQYF
DNA: TGTGCCAGCAGGAGGGACGGGCAAGAGACCCAGTACTTC

D: .
length: 13
V: TRBV30
J: TRBJ1-1
size: .
CDR3: CAWSGTENTEAFF
DNA: TGTGCCTGGAGTGGGACAGAGAACACTGAAGCTTTCTTT

D: .
length: 15
V: TRBV5-1
J: TRBJ1-5
size: once
CDR3: CASSLGISGDQPQHF
DNA: TGCGCCAGCAGCTTGGGAATTAGCGGAGATCAGCCCCAGCATTTT

D: .
length: 16
V: TRBV7-8
J: TRBJ1-5
size: .
CDR3: CASSFLGQISNQPQHF
DNA: TGTGCCAGCAGCTTCCTCGGACAGATTAGCAATCAGCCCCAGCATTTT

D: .
length: 13
V: TRBV5-4
J: TRBJ2-5
size: .
CDR3: CASSKGAEETQYF
DNA: TGTGCCAGCAGCAAAGGGGCGGAGGAGACCCAGTACTTC

D: .
length: 14
V: TRBV9
J: TRBJ1-5
size: .
CDR3: CASSVGDLGKPQHF
DNA: TGTGCCAGCAGCGTAGGGGACCTGGGGAAGCCCCAGCATTTT

D: .
length: 18
V: TRBV5-6
J: TRBJ1-1
size: .
CDR3: CASSLERAVGRGHTEAFF
DNA: TGTGCCAGCAGCTTGGAACGGGCCGTGGGGAGGGGCCACACTGAAGCTTTCTTT

D: TRBD1
length: 16
V: TRBV18
J: TRBJ1-5
size: .
CDR3: CASSARQGSSNQPQHF
DNA: TGTGCCAGCTCAGCCCGACAGGGTTCAAGCAATCAGCCCCAGCATTTT

D: TRBD1
length: 15
V: TRBV19
J: TRBJ1-2
size: .
CDR3: CASTPRQGAVYGYTF
DNA: TGTGCCAGTACCCCCCGACAGGGCGCTGTCTATGGCTACACCTTC